This TCR beta chain came from a study of TIL therapy for anti-PD-1-resistant metastatic lung cancer. Stated time point: pre-treatment sample, taken before nivolumab and TIL therapy. The immunoSEQ assay was v3. Survey-level samples got around 2.1 million read pairs; deep-level samples got about 5-6.5 million. Profiled with immunoSEQ multiplex PCR; TCRdb holds only in-frame clones, not every one. The sample has tens of thousands of clones, about 73% seen once. The source was blood, collected at baseline. The clonotype originates from a person between 30 and 80 years old with non-small cell lung cancer.

The chain's CDR3 is CAISEGRATMNQPQHF. As DNA, the CDR3 is TGTGCCATCAGTGAAGGCAGGGCTACTATGAATCAGCCCCAGCATTTT. The V and J genes are TRBV10-3 and TRBJ1-5; perhaps TRBD1 as D (5 bases). The V gene lost 3 bases and the J gene lost 4 bases, with 16 bases spanning the gap. Germline CDR1 reads ENHRY; CDR2 reads SYGVKD. The CDR3 loop spans 16 amino acids.